The 32 T cell receptor beta chains given below trace back to one sample, sequenced in a study of long-term antiretroviral therapy in people with HIV. Version v3.0 of the immunoSEQ assay ran at survey level. The protocol was immunoSEQ multiplex PCR, while the TCRdb copy is restricted to in-frame clones and leaves out a portion. The repertoire holds 25,000 to 35,000 clones, with nearly 95% as singletons. The sample in question was unsorted PBMCs, obtained 6.2 years after starting antiretroviral therapy. The receptors here all came from a man aged 35-49 years with HIV.

The V gene is TRBV7-8, the J gene TRBJ1-5; the match to TRBD1 covers 9 bases. Germline V gene lookup returns CDR1 SGHVS and CDR2 FQNEAQ. Germline trimming cut 5 bases from V and 2 bases from J; bases unmatched to any gene: 7. This CDR3 contains 16 residues. The CDR3 protein is CASSVNRDRGNQPQHF. CDR3 in DNA: TGTGCCAGCAGCGTAAACCGGGACAGGGGCAATCAGCCCCAGCATTTT.

This clone was seen only a few times. This chain uses TRBV12-5 with TRBJ2-3; no clear D gene. The CDR3 extends over 11 amino acids. V lost 1 base and J lost 11, with 7 bases in between. CDR1 and CDR2 (germline): LGHNT, FRNRAP. The CDR3 sequence: CASGLEGRQYF. In nucleotides, the CDR3 is TGTGCTAGTGGTTTGGAAGGAAGGCAGTATTTT.

The V call is TRBV7-9, the J call TRBJ2-2; perhaps TRBD2 as D (6 bases). The CDR3 loop spans 13 amino acids. CDR1 SEHNR and CDR2 FQNEAQ come from the germline V gene (reference sequence). V was cut by 7 bases and J by 5 bases, with 11 bases left in between. In nucleotides, the CDR3 is TGTGCCAGCACTCTGGGGGGTACCGGGGAGCTGTTTTTT. As protein: CASTLGGTGELFF.

The CDR3 spells CASSPPAGWGYNEQFF. The CDR3 DNA is TGTGCCAGCTCGCCCCCGGCGGGATGGGGCTACAATGAGCAGTTCTTC. The gene calls are TRBV18 and TRBJ2-1; tentative D call: TRBD2 (6 bases). This CDR3 region has 16 residues. Germline V lookup: CDR1 KGHSH, CDR2 LQKENI. Trimming left V 6 bases short and J 3 bases short, with 18 bases between.

The chain is built from TRBV10-3 and TRBJ2-7; 7 nucleotides line up with TRBD1. V was pared by 0 bases and J by 2 bases, with 4 bases of the junction left unmatched. Germline V gene sequence: CDR1 ENHRY, CDR2 SYGVKD. The CDR3 has 15 amino acids. CDR3 DNA sequence: TGTGCCATCAGTGAGTCGACAGGGTCCCCCTACGAGCAGTACTTC. It translates to CAISESTGSPYEQYF.

The rearrangement joins TRBV6-4 to TRBJ2-5; 10 positions agree with TRBD2. The CDR3 has 15 residues. Per the germline V gene, CDR1 is MRHNA and CDR2 is SNTAGT. The junction had 5 bases not matched to a gene; V was cut back by 5 bases and J by 2 bases. CDR3 nucleotide sequence: TGTGCCAGCAGTAGACTAGCGGGCGGGCAAGAGACCCAGTACTTC. This encodes CASSRLAGGQETQYF.

The DNA for the CDR3 is TGTGCCAGCAGTTATTCTCACGGTACCTACGAGCAGTACTTC. Its protein product is CASSYSHGTYEQYF. The chain combines TRBV6-5 with TRBJ2-7; D remains unclear. From germline, CDR1 is MNHEY and CDR2 SVGAGI. Trimming took off 3 bases at V and 2 bases at J, with 11 bases between the two ends. This CDR3 spans 14 amino acids.

The CDR3 DNA sequence: TGCAGCGTTGGGCAGGGAGGAAAACTGTTTTTT. Translated: CSVGQGGKLFF. This sequence joins TRBV29-1 and TRBJ1-4; maybe TRBD1 (5 bases). The CDR3 length is 11 residues. V lost 4 bases to trimming and J lost 10 bases, with 10 bases between them. From germline, CDR1 is SQVTM and CDR2 ANQGSEA.

The sample holds one count of this clone. The rearrangement links TRBV7-3 to TRBJ2-2; TRBD2 agrees at 13 bases. J lost 4 bases, V lost 5 bases, and 4 bases had no gene match. Germline values: CDR1 SGHTA, CDR2 FQGTGA. The CDR3 length is 16 residues. CDR3 sequence: CASSRTSGGATGELFF. Here the CDR3 DNA reads TGTGCCAGCAGCCGAACTAGCGGGGGGGCCACCGGGGAGCTGTTTTTT.

This chain connects TRBV7-8 to TRBJ1-2; possibly TRBD1 for D (6 bases). With 5 bases removed from V and 6 bases from J, the gap between germline ends came to 10 bases. Germline V gene lookup returns CDR1 SGHVS and CDR2 FQNEAQ. This CDR3 comprises 12 residues. The CDR3 bases are TGTGCCAGCAGCCGGGGGCCCAATGGCTACACCTTC. This translates into CASSRGPNGYTF.

The rearrangement links TRBV5-6 to TRBJ1-1; D gene unclear. This CDR3 region has 13 residues. Per germline, CDR1 SGHDT and CDR2 YYEEEE. Trimming shortened V by 2 bases and J by 0 bases, and 5 bases separated the two germline ends. The CDR3 DNA follows: TGTGCCAGCAGCTTAGGCGTGAACACTGAAGCTTTCTTT. Protein: CASSLGVNTEAFF.

The chain combines TRBV7-3 with TRBJ2-5; maybe TRBD2 (5 bases). Trimming took 2 bases from V and 4 from J, leaving 17 bases between them. Germline CDR1 is SGHTA and CDR2 is FQGTGA. The CDR3 length is 16 residues. CDR3 nucleotides: TGTGCCAGCAGCTTATACTACGGGAAGGAAGGAGAGACCCAGTACTTC. Protein: CASSLYYGKEGETQYF.

V is TRBV7-8 and J is TRBJ2-1; 12 nucleotides line up with TRBD2. Looked up from germline, CDR1 is SGHVS and CDR2 is FQNEAQ. CDR3 length equals 16 residues. The junction had 9 bases not matched to a gene; V was cut back by 3 bases and J by 9 bases. CDR3 nucleotides: TGTGCCAGCAGCTTGGCTAGCGGGGGGGATAGGGGTGAGCAGTTCTTC. This sequence encodes CASSLASGGDRGEQFF.

The V gene is TRBV2, the J gene TRBJ2-7; the D gene is possibly TRBD2 (6 bases). V gave up 10 bases and J gave up 2 bases, with 18 bases separating them. The germline gives CDR1 SNHLY, CDR2 FYNNEI. The CDR3 has 14 amino acids. The chain's CDR3 is CANKRGTPTYEQYF. The CDR3 region has the DNA TGTGCCAATAAACGGGGGACTCCAACCTACGAGCAGTACTTC.

V is TRBV19 and J is TRBJ1-2, with D possibly matching TRBD1 (5 bases). CDR1 and CDR2 from the germline V gene are LNHDA and SQIVND (reference sequence). This CDR3 region has 14 residues. The V gene lost 6 bases and the J gene lost 4 bases, with 15 bases spanning the gap. The DNA for the CDR3 is TGTGCCAGTAGAGATAACTCGGGGCTCTATGGCTACACCTTC. Protein sequence: CASRDNSGLYGYTF.

The V and J genes are TRBV10-3 and TRBJ2-7, with 7 positions matching TRBD1. The CDR3 loop spans 13 amino acids. With V trimmed by 6 bases and J by 7 bases, 9 bases remained unmatched. Germline V gene lookup returns CDR1 ENHRY and CDR2 SYGVKD. The CDR3 loop reads CAISVQRGLEQYF. For the CDR3, the DNA is TGTGCCATCAGCGTCCAAAGGGGGCTTGAGCAGTACTTC.

V is TRBV6-5 and J is TRBJ2-7; possibly TRBD2 for D (7 bases). Germline-derived CDR1 and CDR2 are MNHEY and SVGAGI. V was cut by 2 bases and J by 5 bases, with 10 bases left in between. This CDR3 comprises 13 residues. In DNA, the CDR3 is TGTGCCAGCAGTTACGCGGGGGCGAACGAGCAGTACTTC. This gives the protein CASSYAGANEQYF.

This clone was observed once. The chain joins TRBV29-1 to TRBJ2-3, with D perhaps TRBD1 or TRBD2 (6 bases each). Trimming stripped 3 bases from V and 5 bases from J, with 15 bases between. Germline V gene data show CDR1 as SQVTM and CDR2 as ANQGSEA. This CDR3 has 14 residues. CDR3 bases: TGCAGCGTTGAGGCGGTCAGGGGAGGAGATACGCAGTATTTT. Translating it yields CSVEAVRGGDTQYF.

J is TRBJ1-1 and V is TRBV25-1; no clear D. CDR1 and CDR2 (germline): MGHDK, SYGVNS. The CDR3 spans 13 residues. V lost 3 bases, J lost 1 base, and 6 bases lay in between. The CDR3 sequence is CASSEKGNTEAFF. In DNA, the CDR3 is TGTGCCAGCAGTGAGAAGGGGAACACTGAAGCTTTCTTT.

The genes are TRBV10-3 and TRBJ2-7, with 11 bases matching TRBD1. J lost 4 bases, V lost 5 bases, and 4 bases had no gene match. The CDR3 has 14 amino acids. The germline CDR1 and CDR2 sequences are ENHRY and SYGVKD. The CDR3, as DNA: TGTGCCATCAGTATGGACAGGGGGCCGTACGAGCAGTACTTC. Its translation is CAISMDRGPYEQYF.

The chain recombines TRBV2 with TRBJ2-7, with D possibly being TRBD2 (7 bases). Germline V gene data show CDR1 as SNHLY and CDR2 as FYNNEI. The CDR3 extends over 16 amino acids. V gave up 7 bases and J gave up 1 base, with 20 bases separating them. This CDR3 reads CASKEGEGPPSYEQYF. CDR3 nucleotides: TGTGCCAGCAAGGAGGGGGAGGGGCCGCCTTCCTACGAGCAGTACTTC.

This chain uses TRBV6-6 with TRBJ1-4, with TRBD1 identical over 7 bases. The germline V gene encodes CDR1 MNHNY and CDR2 SVGAGI (reference sequence). J lost 7 bases, V lost 6 bases, and 8 bases had no gene match. This CDR3 is built from 14 residues. CDR3 DNA sequence: TGTGCCAGCAGCCCAGGGGGAGTAAGTGAAAAACTGTTTTTT. As protein: CASSPGGVSEKLFF.

This rearrangement joins TRBV5-1 to TRBJ2-5; D may correspond to TRBD1 or TRBD2 (5 bases each). The V and J ends lost 5 bases and 6 bases respectively, with 20 bases between them. The CDR3 sequence is 15 residues long. The germline CDR1 and CDR2 sequences are SGHRS and YFSETQ. The chain's CDR3 is CASRRDALGLQTQYF. The CDR3 DNA follows: TGCGCCAGCAGGAGGGACGCACTTGGCTTACAGACCCAGTACTTC.

J is TRBJ1-4 and V is TRBV28; D is possibly TRBD1 (5 bases). Germline V gene sequence: CDR1 MDHEN, CDR2 SYDVKM. V lost 8 bases and J lost 8, with 15 bases in between. The CDR3 consists of 13 residues. For the CDR3, the DNA is TGTGCCAGCCACGACAGAATGGGGGAAAAACTGTTTTTT. The encoded protein is CASHDRMGEKLFF.

In nucleotides, the CDR3 is TGTGCCAGCCGTGGGTTCGGCAACACTGAAGCTTTCTTT. It specifies CASRGFGNTEAFF. J is TRBJ1-1 and V is TRBV5-5; D gene uncertain. This CDR3 spans 13 amino acids. Germline-derived CDR1 and CDR2 are SGHKS and YYEKEE (reference sequence). Trimming removed 7 bases from V and 2 bases from J, with 12 bases in between.

This rearrangement joins TRBV2 to TRBJ1-1; the D gene is possibly TRBD1 (6 bases). With 8 bases removed from V and 4 bases from J, the gap between germline ends came to 17 bases. This CDR3 spans 14 amino acids. In germline, CDR1 is SNHLY, CDR2 FYNNEI. The CDR3: CASVTGLRVTEAFF. The DNA for the CDR3 is TGTGCCAGCGTTACAGGGTTGAGAGTCACTGAAGCTTTCTTT. Complete variable domain (other parts from reference TRBV2 and TRBJ1-1): EPEVTQTPSHQVTQMGQEVILRCVPISNHLYFYWYRQILGQKVEFLVSFYNNEISEKSEIFDDQFSVERPDGSNFTLKIRSTKLEDSAMYFCASVTGLRVTEAFFGQGTRLTVV.

The V gene is TRBV30, the J gene TRBJ2-2; 7 nucleotides line up with TRBD2. The CDR3 extends over 16 amino acids. In germline, CDR1 is GTSNPN, CDR2 SVGIG (reference sequence). V dropped 2 bases and J dropped 8; count of bases not matched to a gene: 14. DNA of the CDR3: TGTGCCTGGAGTTTAAGCGGGACTGGTGGACCTGGGGAGCTGTTTTTT. The encoded protein is CAWSLSGTGGPGELFF.

The rearrangement links TRBV2 to TRBJ2-1; D is uncertain. V gave up 6 bases and J gave up 3 bases, with 9 bases separating them. The germline V gene encodes CDR1 SNHLY and CDR2 FYNNEI. This CDR3 spans 13 amino acids. The CDR3 protein is CASSRIFYNEQFF. CDR3 nucleotides: TGTGCCAGCAGCCGAATATTCTACAATGAGCAGTTCTTC.

This rearrangement joins TRBV6-5 to TRBJ2-1, with D perhaps matching TRBD1 (6 bases). V lost 7 bases and J lost 9, with 19 bases in between. Germline assignment: CDR1 MNHEY and CDR2 SVGAGI. The CDR3 is 14 residues long. The CDR3 sequence: CASTNGQGLGEQFF. As DNA, the CDR3 is TGTGCCAGCACCAACGGCCAGGGGCTCGGTGAGCAGTTCTTC.

This clone was counted between two and nine times. The chain links TRBV7-2 to TRBJ2-7; D not resolved. V gave up 3 bases and J gave up 5 bases, with 5 bases separating them. Germline V CDR1 and CDR2: SGHTA, FQGNSA. This CDR3 is built from 11 residues. The CDR3 sequence: CASSFLNEQYF. The CDR3 DNA reads TGTGCCAGCAGCTTTCTAAACGAGCAGTACTTC.

This chain links TRBV7-8 with TRBJ2-1; perhaps TRBD2 as D (5 bases). V lost 7 bases and J lost 5, with 18 bases in between. This CDR3 is built from 15 residues. The germline CDR1 and CDR2 sequences are SGHVS and FQNEAQ. The CDR3 protein is CASTATSNGDNEQFF. In nucleotides, the CDR3 is TGTGCCAGCACCGCCACTAGTAATGGGGACAATGAGCAGTTCTTC.

The chain links TRBV2 to TRBJ1-1; the D is unclear. CDR3 size: 13 residues. Between the trimmed V and J ends, which lost 4 bases and 6 bases, there was a span of 12 bases. Germline CDR1 is SNHLY and CDR2 is FYNNEI. The CDR3 loop is CASSVEGEAEAFF. The CDR3 DNA reads TGTGCCAGCAGTGTTGAGGGAGAGGCTGAAGCTTTCTTT.